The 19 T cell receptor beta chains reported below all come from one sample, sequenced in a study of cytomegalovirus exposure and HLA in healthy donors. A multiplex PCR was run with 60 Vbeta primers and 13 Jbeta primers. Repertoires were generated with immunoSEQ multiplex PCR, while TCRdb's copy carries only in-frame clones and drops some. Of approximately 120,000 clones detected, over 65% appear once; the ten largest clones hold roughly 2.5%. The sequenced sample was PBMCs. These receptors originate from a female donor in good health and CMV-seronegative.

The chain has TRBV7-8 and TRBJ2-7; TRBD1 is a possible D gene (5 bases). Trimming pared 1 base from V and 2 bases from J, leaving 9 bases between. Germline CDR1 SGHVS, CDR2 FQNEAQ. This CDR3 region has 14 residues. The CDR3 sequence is CASSLDSTAYEQYF. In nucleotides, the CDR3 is TGTGCCAGCAGCTTAGATTCGACAGCCTACGAGCAGTACTTC.

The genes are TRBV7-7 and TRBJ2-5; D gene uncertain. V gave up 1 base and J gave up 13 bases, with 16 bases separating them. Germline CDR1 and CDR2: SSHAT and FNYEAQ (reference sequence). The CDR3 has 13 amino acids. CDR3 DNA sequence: TGTGCCAGCAGCTTAGAGGCCCTCGAGCGCCTGTACTTC. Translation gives CASSLEALERLYF.

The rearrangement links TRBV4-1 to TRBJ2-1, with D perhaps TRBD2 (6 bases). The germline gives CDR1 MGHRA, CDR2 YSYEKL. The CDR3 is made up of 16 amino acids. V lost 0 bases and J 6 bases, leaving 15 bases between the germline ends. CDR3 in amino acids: CASSQESEGVGNEQFF. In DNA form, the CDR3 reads TGCGCCAGCAGCCAAGAGTCGGAGGGTGTAGGCAATGAGCAGTTCTTC.

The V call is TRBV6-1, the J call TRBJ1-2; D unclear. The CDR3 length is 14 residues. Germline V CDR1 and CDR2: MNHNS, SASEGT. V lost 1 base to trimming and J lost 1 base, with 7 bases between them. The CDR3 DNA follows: TGTGCCAGCAGTGAAGGCCCAGATAACTATGGCTACACCTTC. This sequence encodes CASSEGPDNYGYTF.

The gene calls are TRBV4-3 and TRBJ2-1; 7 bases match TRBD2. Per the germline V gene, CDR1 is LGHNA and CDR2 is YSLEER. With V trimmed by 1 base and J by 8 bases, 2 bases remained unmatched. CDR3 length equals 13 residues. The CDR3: CASSQGGGDEQFF. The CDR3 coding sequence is TGCGCCAGCAGCCAAGGGGGAGGGGATGAGCAGTTCTTC.

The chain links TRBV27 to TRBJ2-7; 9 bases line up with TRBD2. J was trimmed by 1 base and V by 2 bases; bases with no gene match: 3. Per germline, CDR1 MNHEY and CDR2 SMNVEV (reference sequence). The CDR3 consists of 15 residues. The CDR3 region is CASSLTTSGSYEQYF. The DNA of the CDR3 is TGTGCCAGCAGTTTAACGACTAGCGGTTCCTACGAGCAGTACTTC.

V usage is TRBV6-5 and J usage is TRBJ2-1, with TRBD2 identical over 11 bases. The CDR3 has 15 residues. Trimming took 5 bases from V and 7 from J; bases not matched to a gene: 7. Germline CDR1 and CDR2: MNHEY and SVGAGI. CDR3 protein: CASSLQGLAVNEQFF. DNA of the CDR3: TGTGCCAGCAGTCTCCAGGGACTAGCGGTTAATGAGCAGTTCTTC.

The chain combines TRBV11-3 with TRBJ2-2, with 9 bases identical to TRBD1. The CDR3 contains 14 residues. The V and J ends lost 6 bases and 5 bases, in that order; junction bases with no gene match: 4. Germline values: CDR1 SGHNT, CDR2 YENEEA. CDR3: CASSRTGDTGELFF. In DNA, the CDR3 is TGTGCCAGCAGTCGGACAGGGGATACCGGGGAGCTGTTTTTT.

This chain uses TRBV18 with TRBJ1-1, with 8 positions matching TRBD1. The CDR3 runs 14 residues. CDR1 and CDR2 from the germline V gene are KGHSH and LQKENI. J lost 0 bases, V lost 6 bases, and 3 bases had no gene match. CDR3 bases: TGTGCCAGCTCGCTACAGGGGGTGAACACTGAAGCTTTCTTT. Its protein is CASSLQGVNTEAFF.

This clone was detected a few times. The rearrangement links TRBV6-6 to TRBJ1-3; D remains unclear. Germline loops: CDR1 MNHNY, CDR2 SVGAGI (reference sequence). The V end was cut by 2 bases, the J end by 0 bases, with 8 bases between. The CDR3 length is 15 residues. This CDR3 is CASSYIEGSGNTIYF. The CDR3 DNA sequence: TGTGCCAGCAGTTACATAGAGGGCTCTGGAAACACCATATATTTT.

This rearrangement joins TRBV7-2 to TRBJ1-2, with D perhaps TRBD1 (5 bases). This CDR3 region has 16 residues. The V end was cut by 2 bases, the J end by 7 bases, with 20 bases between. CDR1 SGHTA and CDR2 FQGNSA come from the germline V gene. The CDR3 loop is CASSLSPGGGVGGYTF. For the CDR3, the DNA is TGTGCCAGCAGCTTATCCCCCGGGGGAGGGGTGGGTGGCTACACCTTC. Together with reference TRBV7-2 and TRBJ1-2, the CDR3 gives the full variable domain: GAGVSQSPSNKVTEKGKDVELRCDPISGHTALYWYRQSLGQGLEFLIYFQGNSAPDKSGLPSDRFSAERTGGSVSTLTIQRTQQEDSAVYLCASSLSPGGGVGGYTFGSGTRLTVV.

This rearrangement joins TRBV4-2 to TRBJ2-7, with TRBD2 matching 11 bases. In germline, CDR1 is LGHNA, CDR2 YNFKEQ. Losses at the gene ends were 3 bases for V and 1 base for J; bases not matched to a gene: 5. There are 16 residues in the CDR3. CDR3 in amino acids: CASSHQTSGVSYEQYF. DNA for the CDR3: TGTGCCAGCAGCCATCAGACTAGCGGGGTTTCCTACGAGCAGTACTTC.

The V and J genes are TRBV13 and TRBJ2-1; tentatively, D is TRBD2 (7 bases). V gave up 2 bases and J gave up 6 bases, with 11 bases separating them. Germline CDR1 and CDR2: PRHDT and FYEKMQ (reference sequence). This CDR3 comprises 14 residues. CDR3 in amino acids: CASSLRGGANEQFF. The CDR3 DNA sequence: TGTGCCAGCAGCTTAAGAGGGGGGGCCAATGAGCAGTTCTTC.

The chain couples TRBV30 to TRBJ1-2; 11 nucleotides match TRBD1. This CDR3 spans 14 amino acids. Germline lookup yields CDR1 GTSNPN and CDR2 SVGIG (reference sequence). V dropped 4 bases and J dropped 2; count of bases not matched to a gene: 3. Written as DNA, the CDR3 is TGTGCCTGGAAAGGACAGGGGGCAAACTATGGCTACACCTTC. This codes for CAWKGQGANYGYTF. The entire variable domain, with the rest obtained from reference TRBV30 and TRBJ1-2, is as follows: SQTIHQWPATLVQPVGSPLSLECTVEGTSNPNLYWYRQAAGRGLQLLFYSVGIGQISSEVPQNLSASRPQDRQFILSSKKLLLSDSGFYLCAWKGQGANYGYTFGSGTRLTVV.

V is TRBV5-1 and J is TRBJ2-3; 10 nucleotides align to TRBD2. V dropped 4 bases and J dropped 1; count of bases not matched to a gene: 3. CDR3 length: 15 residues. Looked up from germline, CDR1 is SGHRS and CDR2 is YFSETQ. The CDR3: CASSLAGVGTDTQYF. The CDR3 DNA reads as TGCGCCAGCAGCCTAGCGGGGGTGGGCACAGATACGCAGTATTTT.

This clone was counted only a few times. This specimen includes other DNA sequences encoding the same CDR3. The CDR3 DNA follows: TGTGCCAGCAGCTTAGAAGGGGGCCCTTACGAGCAGTACTTC. Encoded protein: CASSLEGGPYEQYF. This chain connects TRBV11-2 to TRBJ2-7, with TRBD1 matching 7 bases. V lost 0 bases, J lost 4 bases, and 3 bases stayed unmatched. The CDR3 spans 14 residues. CDR1 is SGHAT, CDR2 FQNNGV, per germline.

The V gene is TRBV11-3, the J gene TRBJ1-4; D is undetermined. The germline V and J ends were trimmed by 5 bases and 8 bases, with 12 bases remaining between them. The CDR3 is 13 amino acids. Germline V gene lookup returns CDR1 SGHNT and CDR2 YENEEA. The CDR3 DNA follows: TGTGCCAGCAGCATGAACGCGGGAGAAAAACTGTTTTTT. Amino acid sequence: CASSMNAGEKLFF.

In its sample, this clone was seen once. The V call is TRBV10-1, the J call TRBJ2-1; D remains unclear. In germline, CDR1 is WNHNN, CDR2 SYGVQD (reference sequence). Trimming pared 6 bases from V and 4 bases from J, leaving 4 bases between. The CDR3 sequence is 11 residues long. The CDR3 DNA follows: TGCGCCAGCAGCCGGTACAATGAGCAGTTCTTC. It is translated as CASSRYNEQFF.

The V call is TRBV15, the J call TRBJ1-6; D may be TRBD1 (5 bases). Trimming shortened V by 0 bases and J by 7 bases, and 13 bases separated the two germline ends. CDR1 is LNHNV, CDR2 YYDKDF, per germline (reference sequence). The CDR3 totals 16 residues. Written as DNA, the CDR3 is TGTGCCACCAGCAGAGATATGGCAGGGAAAAATTCACCCCTCCACTTT. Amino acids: CATSRDMAGKNSPLHF.